This T cell receptor (beta chain) was captured in a study of breast tumors, draining lymph nodes, adjacent tissues. In TCRdb, the multiplex PCR reads were re-called with MiXCR into one record per CDR3 protein. The sample includes 30,000 to 35,000 distinct CDR3 sequences, 63% of them seen just once. This CDR3 is 20 amino acids long. Germline CDR1 and CDR2: MNHNS and SASEGT. Worth noting for this clonotype: Antigen specificity is unknown. The junction differs from germline at one of its ends, possibly a read error.

Notes on the study in general: The data were judged consistent with most tumor T cells coming from lymph node and expanding in tumor. Data only fit, rather than demonstrated, lymph node origin of most tumor T cells.

The genes are TRBV6-1 and TRBJ2-1, with a possible D match to TRBD2 (6 bases). Sequenced input: breast tumor tissue. The origin of this receptor is a female donor with breast cancer. Some clones in this sample may be carry-over from other donors' samples. The CDR3 sequence is CASSRVKMWGVPYEDSEQLF. CDR3 DNA sequence: TGTGCCAGCAGTCGAGTCAAGATGTGGGGGGTCCCCTATGAAGACAGTGAGCAGCTCTTC.